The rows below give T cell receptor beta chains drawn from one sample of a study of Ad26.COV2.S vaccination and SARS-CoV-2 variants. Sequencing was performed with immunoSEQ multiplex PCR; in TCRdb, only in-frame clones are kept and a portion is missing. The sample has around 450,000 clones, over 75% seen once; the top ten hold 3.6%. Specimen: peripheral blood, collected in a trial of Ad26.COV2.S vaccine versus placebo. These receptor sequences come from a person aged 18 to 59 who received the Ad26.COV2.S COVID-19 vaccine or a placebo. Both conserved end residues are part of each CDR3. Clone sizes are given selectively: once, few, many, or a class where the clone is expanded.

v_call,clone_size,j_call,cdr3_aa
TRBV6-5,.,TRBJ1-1,CASSYTISTEAFF
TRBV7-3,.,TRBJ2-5,CASSSPPGTQYF
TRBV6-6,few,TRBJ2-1,CASSRDRGLDNEQFF
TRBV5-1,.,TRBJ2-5,CASNAGGAEETQYF
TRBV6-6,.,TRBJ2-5,CASRGQKETQYF
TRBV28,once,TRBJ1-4,CASSYPGLKLFF
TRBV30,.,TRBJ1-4,CAWTGGTNEKLFF
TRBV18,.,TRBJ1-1,CASSPGGLDLDTEAFF
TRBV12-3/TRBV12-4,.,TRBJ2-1,CASSYGEEQFF
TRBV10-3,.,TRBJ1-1,CAISEYGGRNTEAFF
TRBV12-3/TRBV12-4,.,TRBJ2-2,CASSLWGTGELFF
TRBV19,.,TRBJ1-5,CASKEGAGNQPQHF
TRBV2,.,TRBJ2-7,CASSGGLSISSYEQYF
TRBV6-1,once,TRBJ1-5,CASSEQINQPQHF
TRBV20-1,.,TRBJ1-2,CSTRTYGYTF
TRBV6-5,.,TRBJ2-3,CASSYVGGSTDTQYF
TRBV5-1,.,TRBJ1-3,CASSLLSSDRGNGNTIYF
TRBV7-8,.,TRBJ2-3,CASSLGGTNTQYF
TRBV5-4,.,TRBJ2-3,CASSWERSDTQYF
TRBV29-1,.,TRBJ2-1,CSVVASGSYNEQFF
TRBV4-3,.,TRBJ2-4,CASSLTRGNSIQYF
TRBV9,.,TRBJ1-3,CASSVVPDRNTIYF
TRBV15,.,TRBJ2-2,CATSRVEGSRELFF
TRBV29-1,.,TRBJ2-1,CSVEDRGFIIEQFF
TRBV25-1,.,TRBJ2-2,CASSIGLGELFF
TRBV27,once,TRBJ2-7,CASSPRQGAYEQYF
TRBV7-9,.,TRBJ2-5,CASSFLRQETQYF
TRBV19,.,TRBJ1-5,CASSRDRGFQPQHF
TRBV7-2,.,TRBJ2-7,CASSAGPFQGEQYF
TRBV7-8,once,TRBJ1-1,CASSLGLYEAFF
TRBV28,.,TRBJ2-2,CASMAGGNTGELFF
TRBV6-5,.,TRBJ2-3,CASRRQTDTQYF
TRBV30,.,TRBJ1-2,CAWSDRAYYGYTF
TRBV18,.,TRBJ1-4,CASSPSGQRNEKLFF
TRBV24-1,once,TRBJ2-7,CATSDSDSSYEQYF
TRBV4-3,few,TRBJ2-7,CASSRRRGQGEQYF
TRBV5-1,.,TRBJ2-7,CASSPDYRGVTYEQYF
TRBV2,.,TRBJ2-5,CASRGEETQYF
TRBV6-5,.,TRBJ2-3,CATEAPVNTQYF
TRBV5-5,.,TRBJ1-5,CASRTDRARQPQHF
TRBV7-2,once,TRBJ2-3,CASSFRGQGTDTQYF
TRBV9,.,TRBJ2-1,CASSVDQRGGSEQFF